A selection of T cell receptor beta chains follows, all from one sample in a study of cytomegalovirus exposure and HLA in healthy donors. Data came from immunoSEQ multiplex PCR; TCRdb stores just in-frame clones and leaves some out. The sample contains some 190,000 clones, about 88% of which appear only once. Sequences were obtained from PBMCs. These receptor sequences come from a woman younger than 35 in good health and CMV-seronegative. Both conserved end residues are part of each CDR3. D genes are given only for firm matches. The size field is filled for only some rows; it gives once, few, many or a size class.

J | size | V | D | DNA | CDR3
TRBJ1-5 | - | TRBV6-5 | TRBD1 | TGTGCCAGCAGTCGGACAGGGGCTGGTCAGCCCCAGCATTTT | CASSRTGAGQPQHF
TRBJ2-1 | - | TRBV29-1 | - | TGCAGCGTCCAGGGAAAGTTATCCTACAATGAGCAGTTCTTC | CSVQGKLSYNEQFF
TRBJ2-5 | few | TRBV12-2 | - | TGTGCAAGTCGGTCCCGCCGAGGCCAAGAGACCCAGTACTTC | CASRSRRGQETQYF
TRBJ2-7 | - | TRBV7-2 | TRBD1 | TGTGCCAGCAGCTTGTTTCCAGGGGGCCTTGGCGAGCAGTACTTC | CASSLFPGGLGEQYF
TRBJ1-1 | - | TRBV7-6 | - | TGTGCCAGCAGCCATGAGTTGAACACTGAAGCTTTCTTT | CASSHELNTEAFF
TRBJ1-3 | - | TRBV4-1 | - | TGCGCCAGCAGCCAAGATTTCGTATGGGACAAGGATTCCTCTGGAAACACCATATATTTT | CASSQDFVWDKDSSGNTIYF
TRBJ2-5 | - | TRBV5-1 | - | TGCGCCAGCAGCCCCCAGGGTGTCCCCCAGGAGACCCAGTACTTC | CASSPQGVPQETQYF
TRBJ1-2 | - | TRBV29-1 | TRBD1 | TGCAGCGCTGGGGAACAGGGGGCTGGAGGCTACACCTTC | CSAGEQGAGGYTF
TRBJ2-7 | - | TRBV6-6 | TRBD1 | TGTGCCAGCAGTTACCGGACAGGTTTAGAGTCCTACGAGCAGTACTTC | CASSYRTGLESYEQYF
TRBJ2-5 | - | TRBV30 | - | TGTGCCTGGAGTTCGCCCCCCCTGCGGGGGCACCAGTACTTC | CAWSSPPLRGHQYF
TRBJ1-6 | - | TRBV5-6 | - | TGTGCCAGCAGCTATTGGACAGCCCTGAGGAATTCACCCCTCCACTTT | CASSYWTALRNSPLHF
TRBJ1-4 | - | TRBV4-2 | TRBD1 | TGTGCCAGCAGCCAAGGTGTTAACAGGGGCCCTGAAAAACTGTTTTTT | CASSQGVNRGPEKLFF
TRBJ1-5 | once | TRBV2 | - | TGTGCCAGCAGTGAGCGGGGGGGCAATCAGCCCCAGCATTTT | CASSERGGNQPQHF
TRBJ2-7 | - | TRBV28 | - | TGTGCCAGCAGTGCTATAGGACACCTGGTGCTCGTAGGGCAGTACTTC | CASSAIGHLVLVGQYF
TRBJ1-2 | - | TRBV5-1 | TRBD1 | TGCGCCAGCAGCTTGGGGGTACCGGGACAGGGGAACTATGGCTACACCTTC | CASSLGVPGQGNYGYTF
TRBJ2-3 | - | TRBV10-3 | - | TGTGCCTCCCAAGGGCGGGACCTGAGCACAGATACGCAGTATTTT | CASQGRDLSTDTQYF
TRBJ2-7 | - | TRBV5-4 | TRBD2 | TGTGCCAGCAGCTTGTTTTCTAGCGGGACCTCCTACGAGCAGTACTTC | CASSLFSSGTSYEQYF
TRBJ2-7 | - | TRBV27 | TRBD1 | TGTGCCAGCAGTTATCTCCCGGGACAGGGATACGAGCAGTACTTC | CASSYLPGQGYEQYF
TRBJ2-1 | - | TRBV4-1 | - | TGCGCCAGCAGCCAAAAATATTTCATTTGGGGGCGGCTAACCCCTGACAATGAGCAGTTCTTC | CASSQKYFIWGRLTPDNEQFF
TRBJ1-1 | - | TRBV27 | - | TGTGCCAGCAGTTTATATACAGGCAGTGAAGCTTTCTTT | CASSLYTGSEAFF
TRBJ2-6 | - | TRBV9 | - | TGTGCCAGCAGCGTAGGCGGGGCCGGGGCCAACGTCCTGACTTTC | CASSVGGAGANVLTF
TRBJ1-2 | - | TRBV19 | - | TGTGCCAGTACCCCGAGAGGGAACTATGGCTACACCTTC | CASTPRGNYGYTF
TRBJ2-5 | - | TRBV4-1 | TRBD2 | TGCGCCAGCAGCCAGATCCCGGGGACTAGCGGGATAGAGACCCAGTACTTC | CASSQIPGTSGIETQYF
TRBJ2-5 | - | TRBV11-2 | - | TGTGCCAGCAGCCGACAGAGACAAGAGACCCAGTACTTC | CASSRQRQETQYF
TRBJ2-1 | few | TRBV5-4 | - | TGTGCCAGCAGCCCCGCTGGGAGGACTGCCTACAATGAGCAGTTCTTC | CASSPAGRTAYNEQFF
TRBJ1-6 | - | TRBV25-1 | - | TGTGCCAGCAGGGGGGGGAATTCACCCCTCCACTTT | CASRGGNSPLHF
TRBJ2-1 | - | TRBV19 | TRBD2 | TGTGCCAGTAGTTCACTAAGCGGGAGGCAATACAATGAGCAGTTCTTC | CASSSLSGRQYNEQFF
TRBJ2-5 | - | TRBV5-4 | - | TGTGCCAGCAGCTTGGAGGGCAGCGGGTCTAGGAGGGAGACCCAGTACTTC | CASSLEGSGSRRETQYF
TRBJ1-2 | - | TRBV19 | - | TGTGCCAGTAGCATCGAAGGGGGATTCCCCTATGGCTACACCTTC | CASSIEGGFPYGYTF
TRBJ2-1 | - | TRBV5-1 | TRBD2 | TGCGCCAGCAGACTTGGGTCACGGACTAGCGGGCCGCCGAGCTCCTACAATGAGCAGTTCTTC | CASRLGSRTSGPPSSYNEQFF
TRBJ2-6 | few | TRBV7-8 | TRBD1 | TGTGCCAGCAGCTCACAGGGGACTGGGGCCAACGTCCTGACTTTC | CASSSQGTGANVLTF
TRBJ2-7 | - | TRBV10-3 | - | TGTGCCATCAGTGGACAGATCTACGAGCAGTACTTC | CAISGQIYEQYF
TRBJ2-2 | - | TRBV25-1 | TRBD1 | TGTGCCAGCAGTGCGGACAGGTTTAACACCGGGGAGCTGTTTTTT | CASSADRFNTGELFF
TRBJ1-2 | - | TRBV6-4 | - | TGTGCCAGCAGTGAAAACCACAGGAATGAGGCTTGGGGCTACACCTTC | CASSENHRNEAWGYTF
TRBJ2-2 | - | TRBV5-1 | TRBD2 | TGCGCCAGCCGGAGGGAGGGCGTACCCGGGGAGCTGTTTTTT | CASRREGVPGELFF
TRBJ2-3 | - | TRBV5-4 | - | TGTGCCAGCAGCCATTTACAGGGCACAGATACGCAGTATTTT | CASSHLQGTDTQYF
TRBJ1-5 | - | TRBV19 | - | TGTGCCAGTAGTATCACTGATAATCAGCCCCAGCATTTT | CASSITDNQPQHF
TRBJ1-1 | - | TRBV19 | TRBD1 | TGTGCCAGTAGTGCGGGACAGGCTGAAGCTTTCTTT | CASSAGQAEAFF
TRBJ2-1 | - | TRBV4-1 | TRBD2 | TGCGCCAGCAGCCAAGTAGCGGGAGTCTACAATGAGCAGTTCTTC | CASSQVAGVYNEQFF
TRBJ2-7 | - | TRBV7-6 | TRBD2 | TGTGCCAGCAGCTTAGCCGGCGGGGGAGGTCCCTACGAGCAGTACTTC | CASSLAGGGGPYEQYF
TRBJ2-7 | - | TRBV6-1 | - | TGTGCCAGCACGAGGCACGGAAACTACGAGCAGTACTTC | CASTRHGNYEQYF
TRBJ2-1 | once | TRBV27 | TRBD2 | TGTGCCAGCAGTCCTTTCTGGACTAGCGGGATTGGGCATGAGCAGTTCTTC | CASSPFWTSGIGHEQFF
TRBJ2-3 | - | TRBV4-1 | - | TGCGCCAGCAGCCGAATGCCGGGTCCGGGGACAGATACGCAGTATTTT | CASSRMPGPGTDTQYF
TRBJ2-7 | once | TRBV6-5 | TRBD2 | TGTGCCAGCAGTTTAGGACTAGCGGGAGGGCCTAGAGAGCAGTACTTC | CASSLGLAGGPREQYF